These T cell receptor beta chains were read from a single sample in a study of T cells after yellow fever vaccination. TCRdb passed the 5' RACE reads through MiXCR, listing each CDR3 protein once. The table shows 200,000 to 300,000 distinct CDR3 sequences, with around 13% occurring only once. This specimen was CD4+ T cells sorted from PBMCs, taken 45 days after the yellow fever booster vaccination. Source of these receptors: a man aged 25-45 years who received the YFV17D yellow fever vaccine. Each CDR3 is given with its conserved first and last residue. A D gene is named only where the DNA matches it firmly. A clone size is listed for some rows: how often the clone was seen (once, few, many), or a class if it is expanded.

clone size: few
D gene: .
V gene: TRBV7-2
J gene: TRBJ2-3
CDR3 DNA: TGTGCCAGCAGCTTAGGATTAGATCGGAGAACAGATACGCAGTATTTT
CDR3 protein: CASSLGLDRRTDTQYF

clone size: .
D gene: TRBD2
V gene: TRBV12-3/TRBV12-4
J gene: TRBJ2-1
CDR3 DNA: TGTGCCAGCAGCTCCCCCGGGACTAGCAGTTACAATGAGCAGTTCTTC
CDR3 protein: CASSSPGTSSYNEQFF

clone size: .
D gene: TRBD2
V gene: TRBV20-1
J gene: TRBJ2-7
CDR3 DNA: TGCAGTGCTAGAGATGAGGCGGGAGCGGGAGTCTACGAGCAGTACTTC
CDR3 protein: CSARDEAGAGVYEQYF

clone size: few
D gene: .
V gene: TRBV7-9
J gene: TRBJ1-5
CDR3 DNA: TGTGCCAGCAGCTACTCAATAAATCAGCCCCAGCATTTT
CDR3 protein: CASSYSINQPQHF

clone size: .
D gene: TRBD2
V gene: TRBV7-2
J gene: TRBJ2-7
CDR3 DNA: TGTGCCAGCAGCTTAGTTCCAGCGGGAGGGCGGCACGAGCAGTACTTC
CDR3 protein: CASSLVPAGGRHEQYF

clone size: .
D gene: .
V gene: TRBV10-3
J gene: TRBJ1-6
CDR3 DNA: TGTGCCATCAGATTTCAGGCTTATAATTCACCCCTCCACTTT
CDR3 protein: CAIRFQAYNSPLHF

clone size: few
D gene: TRBD2
V gene: TRBV7-2
J gene: TRBJ2-1
CDR3 DNA: TGTGCCAGCAGCAGAGGGACTACCGAGGAGCAGTTCTTC
CDR3 protein: CASSRGTTEEQFF

clone size: few
D gene: .
V gene: TRBV20-1
J gene: TRBJ2-3
CDR3 DNA: TGCAGTGCTAGTTTGGAGGGCACAGATACGCAGTATTTT
CDR3 protein: CSASLEGTDTQYF

clone size: many
D gene: TRBD1
V gene: TRBV6-1
J gene: TRBJ1-2
CDR3 DNA: TGTGCCAGCAGCTCAATTAAACCTTCCGGGACAGGGCAAAACTATGGCTACACCTTC
CDR3 protein: CASSSIKPSGTGQNYGYTF

clone size: few
D gene: .
V gene: TRBV4-3
J gene: TRBJ2-6
CDR3 DNA: TGCGCCAGCAGCCAAGATCTCGAGGGTCGGAGCTGGGCCAACGTCCTGACTTTC
CDR3 protein: CASSQDLEGRSWANVLTF

clone size: .
D gene: TRBD1
V gene: TRBV24-1
J gene: TRBJ2-1
CDR3 DNA: TGTGCCACCAGTGATGCCCCCGGGACAGGTAGCTACAATGAGCAGTTCTTC
CDR3 protein: CATSDAPGTGSYNEQFF

clone size: few
D gene: TRBD1
V gene: TRBV10-2
J gene: TRBJ2-5
CDR3 DNA: TGCGCCAGCAGTGAGTGGGGACAGGGGATGACCCAGTACTTC
CDR3 protein: CASSEWGQGMTQYF

clone size: .
D gene: .
V gene: TRBV29-1
J gene: TRBJ1-1
CDR3 DNA: TGCAGCGTTGGGCGGGATACTGAAGCTTTCTTT
CDR3 protein: CSVGRDTEAFF

clone size: few
D gene: .
V gene: TRBV4-1
J gene: TRBJ2-7
CDR3 DNA: TGCGCCAGCAGCCAGTACTACGACTCCCCCTACGAGCAGTACTTC
CDR3 protein: CASSQYYDSPYEQYF

clone size: few
D gene: TRBD2
V gene: TRBV10-3
J gene: TRBJ2-5
CDR3 DNA: TGTGCCACCGGACTAGCGGCCCGGTCACAAGAGACCCAGTACTTC
CDR3 protein: CATGLAARSQETQYF

clone size: few
D gene: .
V gene: TRBV29-1
J gene: TRBJ2-5
CDR3 DNA: TGCAGCGTTATAGGGTTCCAAGAGACCCAGTACTTC
CDR3 protein: CSVIGFQETQYF

clone size: few
D gene: TRBD2
V gene: TRBV11-1
J gene: TRBJ2-4
CDR3 DNA: TGTGCCAGCAGCCCGATGACTAGCGGGAGGGATACGGCCAAAAACATTCAGTACTTC
CDR3 protein: CASSPMTSGRDTAKNIQYF

clone size: .
D gene: TRBD1
V gene: TRBV24-1
J gene: TRBJ1-1
CDR3 DNA: TGTGCCCCAGGGGGACAGATGAACACTGAAGCTTTCTTT
CDR3 protein: CAPGGQMNTEAFF

clone size: .
D gene: TRBD2
V gene: TRBV3-1
J gene: TRBJ2-1
CDR3 DNA: TGTGCCAGCAGCCACGGGACTAGCGGCAACAATGAGCAGTTCTTC
CDR3 protein: CASSHGTSGNNEQFF

clone size: .
D gene: .
V gene: TRBV9
J gene: TRBJ1-6
CDR3 DNA: TGTGCCAGCAGCGTAGGAGGCAGGGCGGATTCACCCCTCCACTTT
CDR3 protein: CASSVGGRADSPLHF

clone size: .
D gene: TRBD2
V gene: TRBV20-1
J gene: TRBJ2-3
CDR3 DNA: TGCTGCACCATAAGCCCGGGACTAGCGACTAGCACAGATACGCAGTATTTT
CDR3 protein: CCTISPGLATSTDTQYF

clone size: .
D gene: .
V gene: TRBV9
J gene: TRBJ2-7
CDR3 DNA: TGTGCCAGCAGCGTAGGACAGAACTACGAGCAGTACTTC
CDR3 protein: CASSVGQNYEQYF

clone size: many
D gene: TRBD1
V gene: TRBV24-1
J gene: TRBJ2-2
CDR3 DNA: TGTGCCACCAGTGACTCCGGGACAGGGTCCACCGGGGAGCTGTTTTTT
CDR3 protein: CATSDSGTGSTGELFF

clone size: many
D gene: TRBD2
V gene: TRBV7-9
J gene: TRBJ2-1
CDR3 DNA: TGTGCCAGCAGCTTAGTGGTAGCGGGGAACAATGAGCAGTTCTTC
CDR3 protein: CASSLVVAGNNEQFF

clone size: few
D gene: .
V gene: TRBV12-3/TRBV12-4
J gene: TRBJ2-7
CDR3 DNA: TGTGCCAGCAGTTTTAGACAGATTCCCTACGAGCAGTACTTC
CDR3 protein: CASSFRQIPYEQYF

clone size: .
D gene: .
V gene: TRBV24-1
J gene: TRBJ2-1
CDR3 DNA: TGTGCCACCAGTGACCAGCGGACAGAGCAGTTCTTC
CDR3 protein: CATSDQRTEQFF

clone size: few
D gene: .
V gene: TRBV20-1
J gene: TRBJ2-1
CDR3 DNA: TGCAGTGCTAGCTACAGCCGATGGAATGAGCAGTTCTTC
CDR3 protein: CSASYSRWNEQFF

clone size: .
D gene: TRBD2
V gene: TRBV5-1
J gene: TRBJ2-5
CDR3 DNA: TGCGCCAGCAGAGGGACTAGCGGGAGTTGGGAGACCCAGTACTTC
CDR3 protein: CASRGTSGSWETQYF

clone size: few
D gene: .
V gene: TRBV2
J gene: TRBJ2-7
CDR3 DNA: TGTGCCAGCAGCACAACTGATACCTACGAGCAGTACTTC
CDR3 protein: CASSTTDTYEQYF

clone size: .
D gene: .
V gene: TRBV28
J gene: TRBJ2-2
CDR3 DNA: TGTGCCAGCAGATCCCCAGCGGTCTTCACCGGGGAGCTGTTTTTT
CDR3 protein: CASRSPAVFTGELFF

clone size: few
D gene: TRBD2
V gene: TRBV2
J gene: TRBJ2-1
CDR3 DNA: TGTGCCAGCAGCCTAGCGGAGACAGTTGGCAATGAGCAGTTCTTC
CDR3 protein: CASSLAETVGNEQFF

clone size: few
D gene: .
V gene: TRBV7-2
J gene: TRBJ1-4
CDR3 DNA: TGTGCCAGCAGCTTAGCTGGCAATGAAAAACTGTTTTTT
CDR3 protein: CASSLAGNEKLFF

clone size: few
D gene: TRBD2
V gene: TRBV7-2
J gene: TRBJ2-7
CDR3 DNA: TGTGCCAGCAGCCCCTCCGCTAGCGGCTACGAGCAGTACTTC
CDR3 protein: CASSPSASGYEQYF

clone size: few
D gene: TRBD1
V gene: TRBV20-1
J gene: TRBJ1-2
CDR3 DNA: TGCAGTGCTTCGACAGGGGTCTATGGCTACACCTTC
CDR3 protein: CSASTGVYGYTF

clone size: few
D gene: .
V gene: TRBV6-1
J gene: TRBJ2-6
CDR3 DNA: TGTGCCAGCAGGCCGCGGACTCTCTGGACAGGGGCCAACGTCCTGACTTTC
CDR3 protein: CASRPRTLWTGANVLTF

clone size: .
D gene: TRBD1
V gene: TRBV15
J gene: TRBJ2-7
CDR3 DNA: TGTGCCACCAGCAGAGGGGACAGGGACTACGAGCAGTACTTC
CDR3 protein: CATSRGDRDYEQYF

clone size: .
D gene: .
V gene: TRBV6-2/TRBV6-3
J gene: TRBJ1-2
CDR3 DNA: TGTGCCAGCAGTGCATGGACAGAAGATGGCTACACCTTC
CDR3 protein: CASSAWTEDGYTF

clone size: .
D gene: .
V gene: TRBV20-1
J gene: TRBJ2-7
CDR3 DNA: TGCAGTGCTAGCGCCTTCCAAGCCACCCCCTACGAGCAGTACTTC
CDR3 protein: CSASAFQATPYEQYF

clone size: .
D gene: TRBD2
V gene: TRBV25-1
J gene: TRBJ2-1
CDR3 DNA: TGTGCCAGCAGTGAAGCGACTAGCGGGAGACCGCGGAGCTCCTACAATGAGCAGTTCTTC
CDR3 protein: CASSEATSGRPRSSYNEQFF

clone size: few
D gene: .
V gene: TRBV18
J gene: TRBJ2-2
CDR3 DNA: TGTGCCAGCTCCCGCTCTGGGAACGCCCTGAACACCGGGGAGCTGTTTTTT
CDR3 protein: CASSRSGNALNTGELFF

clone size: .
D gene: .
V gene: TRBV4-2
J gene: TRBJ2-7
CDR3 DNA: TGTGCCAGCAGCCAAGAAGTCCAAGTTGAGGCATACGAGCAGTACTTC
CDR3 protein: CASSQEVQVEAYEQYF

clone size: many
D gene: .
V gene: TRBV7-2
J gene: TRBJ2-1
CDR3 DNA: TGTGCCAGCAGCTTCCAGGGAATTCGCTACAATGAGCAGTTCTTC
CDR3 protein: CASSFQGIRYNEQFF

clone size: few
D gene: TRBD1
V gene: TRBV10-3
J gene: TRBJ2-3
CDR3 DNA: TGTGCCATCAGTCCAGGGGGCTCGACAGATACGCAGTATTTT
CDR3 protein: CAISPGGSTDTQYF

clone size: .
D gene: .
V gene: TRBV10-3
J gene: TRBJ1-1
CDR3 DNA: TGTGCCATCATGGGCCAGGAGAACACTGAAGCTTTCTTT
CDR3 protein: CAIMGQENTEAFF

clone size: .
D gene: .
V gene: TRBV7-2
J gene: TRBJ1-2
CDR3 DNA: TGTGCCAGCAGCCCGGGGGGGCAGGGAAATAATGGCTACACCTTC
CDR3 protein: CASSPGGQGNNGYTF

clone size: .
D gene: TRBD2
V gene: TRBV15
J gene: TRBJ2-3
CDR3 DNA: TGTGCCACCAGCGGGGGGGGAGAGAGGACAGATACGCAGTATTTT
CDR3 protein: CATSGGGERTDTQYF

clone size: few
D gene: .
V gene: TRBV10-1
J gene: TRBJ1-6
CDR3 DNA: TGCGCCAGCAGAGGACTGCCCCGCGAAAATAATTCACCCCTCCACTTT
CDR3 protein: CASRGLPRENNSPLHF

clone size: few
D gene: .
V gene: TRBV4-3
J gene: TRBJ1-5
CDR3 DNA: TGCGCCAGCAGCGGGTCGGTAGATCAGCCCCAGCATTTT
CDR3 protein: CASSGSVDQPQHF

clone size: many
D gene: .
V gene: TRBV20-1
J gene: TRBJ1-1
CDR3 DNA: TGCAGTGCTAGAGCGGGACGAACGAACACTGAAGCTTTCTTT
CDR3 protein: CSARAGRTNTEAFF

clone size: few
D gene: TRBD2
V gene: TRBV20-1
J gene: TRBJ2-5
CDR3 DNA: TGCAGTGCTAGAGATCCAGCGGGAGGGCCGGGAGAGACCCAGTACTTC
CDR3 protein: CSARDPAGGPGETQYF

clone size: few
D gene: TRBD2
V gene: TRBV4-3
J gene: TRBJ2-1
CDR3 DNA: TGCGCCAGCAGCCAAGATTCGAGACTAGCGGGAGAGAGCTCCTACAATGAGCAGTTCTTC
CDR3 protein: CASSQDSRLAGESSYNEQFF

clone size: .
D gene: .
V gene: TRBV7-2
J gene: TRBJ2-7
CDR3 DNA: TGTGCCAGCAGCTTGGCAGGGGATTCAACCTACGAGCAGTACTTC
CDR3 protein: CASSLAGDSTYEQYF

clone size: few
D gene: .
V gene: TRBV2
J gene: TRBJ2-2
CDR3 DNA: TGTGCCAGCAACCTCCGACAGAACACCGGGGAGCTGTTTTTT
CDR3 protein: CASNLRQNTGELFF

clone size: few
D gene: TRBD1
V gene: TRBV18
J gene: TRBJ1-5
CDR3 DNA: TGTGCCAGCTCACCCCGGGACAGGGCCCAGCCCCAGCATTTT
CDR3 protein: CASSPRDRAQPQHF

clone size: .
D gene: .
V gene: TRBV6-2/TRBV6-3
J gene: TRBJ1-2
CDR3 DNA: TGTGCCAGCAGAGAAACCCCGGACGGTTCCTATGGCTACACCTTC
CDR3 protein: CASRETPDGSYGYTF

clone size: few
D gene: .
V gene: TRBV9
J gene: TRBJ2-3
CDR3 DNA: TGTGCCAGCAGCGTACGACAGCAAGATACGCAGTATTTT
CDR3 protein: CASSVRQQDTQYF

clone size: .
D gene: .
V gene: TRBV6-1
J gene: TRBJ1-1
CDR3 DNA: TGTGCCAGCAGCAGGTTGGGGGGCGCGAACACTGAAGCTTTCTTT
CDR3 protein: CASSRLGGANTEAFF